This record concerns one TCR beta chain sequence. The V gene's germline CDR1 is LGHNA and CDR2 YSLEER. V lost 2 bases and J lost 3; bases outside the gene matches: 13. CDR3 length: 18 amino acids. This sample is drawn from a study of cytomegalovirus exposure and HLA in healthy donors. 60 Vbeta and 13 Jbeta primers were used in PCR. Profiled with immunoSEQ multiplex PCR; TCRdb holds only in-frame clones, not every one. The table shows about 210,000 clones, with about four fifths occurring only once. V and J are TRBV4-3 and TRBJ2-3, with 8 nucleotides matching TRBD1. This receptor was obtained from a woman between 50 and 59 years old in good health and CMV-seropositive. The specimen sequenced was PBMCs. Here the CDR3 reads CASSQSPGPGGWTDTQYF. For the CDR3, the DNA is TGCGCCAGCAGCCAAAGCCCCGGACCAGGGGGCTGGACAGATACGCAGTATTTT.